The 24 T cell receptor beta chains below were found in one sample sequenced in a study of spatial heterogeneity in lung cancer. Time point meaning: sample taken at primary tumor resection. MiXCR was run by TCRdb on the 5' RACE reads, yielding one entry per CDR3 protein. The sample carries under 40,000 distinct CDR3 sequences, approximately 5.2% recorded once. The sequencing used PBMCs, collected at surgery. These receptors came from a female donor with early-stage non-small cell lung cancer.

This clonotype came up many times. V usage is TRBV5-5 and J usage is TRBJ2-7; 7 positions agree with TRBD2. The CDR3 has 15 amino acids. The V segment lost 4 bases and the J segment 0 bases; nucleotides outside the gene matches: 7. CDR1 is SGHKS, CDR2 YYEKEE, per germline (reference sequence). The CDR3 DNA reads TGTGCCAGCAGCCAGCGGGACGTTAGCTCCTACGAGCAGTACTTC. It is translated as CASSQRDVSSYEQYF.

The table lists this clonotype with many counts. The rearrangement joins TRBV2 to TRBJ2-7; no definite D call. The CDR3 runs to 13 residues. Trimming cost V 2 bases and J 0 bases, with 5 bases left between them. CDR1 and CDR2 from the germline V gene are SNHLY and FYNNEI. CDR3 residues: CASSETHSYEQYF. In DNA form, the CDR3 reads TGTGCCAGCAGTGAAACCCACTCCTACGAGCAGTACTTC.

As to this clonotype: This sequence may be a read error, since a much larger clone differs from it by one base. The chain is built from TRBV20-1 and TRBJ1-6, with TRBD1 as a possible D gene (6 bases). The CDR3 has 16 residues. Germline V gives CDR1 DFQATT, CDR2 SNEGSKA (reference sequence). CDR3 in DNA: TGCAGAGCTAGAGATCTGAAACAGGGTCCGGATTCACCCCTCCACTTT. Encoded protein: CRARDLKQGPDSPLHF.

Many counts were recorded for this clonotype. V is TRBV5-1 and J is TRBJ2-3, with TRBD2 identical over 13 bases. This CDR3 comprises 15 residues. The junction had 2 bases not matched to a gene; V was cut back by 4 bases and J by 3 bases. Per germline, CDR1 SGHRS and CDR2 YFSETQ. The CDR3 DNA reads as TGCGCCAGCAGCATGACTAGCGGGGGGACAGATACGCAGTATTTT. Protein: CASSMTSGGTDTQYF.

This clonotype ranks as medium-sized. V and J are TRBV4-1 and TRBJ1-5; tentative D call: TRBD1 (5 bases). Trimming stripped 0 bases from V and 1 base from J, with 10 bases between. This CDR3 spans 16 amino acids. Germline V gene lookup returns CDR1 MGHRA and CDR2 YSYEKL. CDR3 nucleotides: TGCGCCAGCAGCCAAGAACGAGGGGTGAGCAATCAGCCCCAGCATTTT. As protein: CASSQERGVSNQPQHF.

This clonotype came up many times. This CDR3 is CASSPYRGLREKLFF. The CDR3, as DNA: TGTGCCAGCTCACCCTACAGGGGGCTTCGTGAAAAACTGTTTTTT. The V call is TRBV18, the J call TRBJ1-4; 9 positions agree with TRBD1. The CDR3 contains 15 residues. Germline values: CDR1 KGHSH, CDR2 LQKENI. The V segment lost 3 bases and the J segment 7 bases; nucleotides outside the gene matches: 6.

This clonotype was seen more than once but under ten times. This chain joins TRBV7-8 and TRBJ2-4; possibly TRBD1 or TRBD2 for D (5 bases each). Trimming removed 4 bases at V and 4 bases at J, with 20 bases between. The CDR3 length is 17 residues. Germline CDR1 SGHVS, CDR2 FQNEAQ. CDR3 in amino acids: CASSSGPGRGEKNIQYF. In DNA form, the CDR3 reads TGTGCCAGCAGCTCCGGACCGGGACGGGGAGAGAAAAACATTCAGTACTTC.

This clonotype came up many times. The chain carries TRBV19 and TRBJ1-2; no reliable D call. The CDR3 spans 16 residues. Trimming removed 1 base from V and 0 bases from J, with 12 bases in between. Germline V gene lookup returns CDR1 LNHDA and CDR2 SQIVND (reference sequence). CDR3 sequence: CASSIGQGLTNYGYTF. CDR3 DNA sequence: TGTGCCAGTAGTATAGGCCAAGGGCTTACTAACTATGGCTACACCTTC.

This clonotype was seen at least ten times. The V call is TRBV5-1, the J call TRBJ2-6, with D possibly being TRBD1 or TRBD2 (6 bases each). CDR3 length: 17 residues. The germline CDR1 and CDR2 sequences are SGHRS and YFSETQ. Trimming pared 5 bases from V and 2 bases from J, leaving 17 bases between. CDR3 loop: CASSFGTGATGANVLTF. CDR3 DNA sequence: TGCGCCAGCAGTTTTGGGACGGGGGCAACTGGGGCCAACGTCCTGACTTTC.

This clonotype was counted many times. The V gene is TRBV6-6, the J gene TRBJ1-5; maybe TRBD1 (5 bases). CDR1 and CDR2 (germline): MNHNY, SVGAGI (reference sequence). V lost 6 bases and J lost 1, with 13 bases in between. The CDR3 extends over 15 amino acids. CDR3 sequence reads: CASRSLGGSNQPQHF. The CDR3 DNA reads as TGTGCCAGCAGGAGCCTCGGGGGAAGCAATCAGCCCCAGCATTTT.

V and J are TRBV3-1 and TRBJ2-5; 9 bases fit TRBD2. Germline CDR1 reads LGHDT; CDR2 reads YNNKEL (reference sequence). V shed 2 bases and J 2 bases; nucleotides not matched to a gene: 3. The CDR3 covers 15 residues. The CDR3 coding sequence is TGTGCCAGCAGCCAAATGGCGGGGGGGCAAGAGACCCAGTACTTC. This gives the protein CASSQMAGGQETQYF.

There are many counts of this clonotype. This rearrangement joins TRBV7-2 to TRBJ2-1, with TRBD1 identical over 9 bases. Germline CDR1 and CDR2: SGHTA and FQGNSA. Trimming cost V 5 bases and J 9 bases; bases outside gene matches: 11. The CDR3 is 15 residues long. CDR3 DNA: TGTGCCAGCAGCAAGACAGGGGGGGCCCTGGTTGAGCAGTTCTTC. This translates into CASSKTGGALVEQFF.

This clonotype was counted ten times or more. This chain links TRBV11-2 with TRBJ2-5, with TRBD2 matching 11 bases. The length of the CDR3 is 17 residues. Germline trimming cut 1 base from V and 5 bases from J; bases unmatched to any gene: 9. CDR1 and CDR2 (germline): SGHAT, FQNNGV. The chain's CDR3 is CASSLVASGGSRETQYF. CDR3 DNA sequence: TGTGCCAGCAGCTTAGTTGCTAGCGGGGGGAGTCGGGAGACCCAGTACTTC.

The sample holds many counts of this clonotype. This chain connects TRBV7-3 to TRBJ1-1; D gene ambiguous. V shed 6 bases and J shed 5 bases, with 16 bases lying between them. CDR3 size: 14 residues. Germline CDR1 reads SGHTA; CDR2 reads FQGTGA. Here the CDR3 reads CASSPTGSRTEAFF. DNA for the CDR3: TGTGCCAGCAGTCCAACGGGTTCGAGAACTGAAGCTTTCTTT.

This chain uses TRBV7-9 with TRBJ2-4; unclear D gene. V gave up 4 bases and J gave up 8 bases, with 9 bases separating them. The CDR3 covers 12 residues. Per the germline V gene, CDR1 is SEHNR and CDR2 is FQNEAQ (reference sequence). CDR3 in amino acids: CASSSLLDIQYF. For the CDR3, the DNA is TGTGCCAGCAGCTCCCTTTTGGACATTCAGTACTTC.

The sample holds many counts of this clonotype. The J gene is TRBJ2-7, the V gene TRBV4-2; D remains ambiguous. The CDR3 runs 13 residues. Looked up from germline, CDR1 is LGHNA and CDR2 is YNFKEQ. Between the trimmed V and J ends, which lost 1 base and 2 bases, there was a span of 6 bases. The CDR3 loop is CASSQAGTYEQYF. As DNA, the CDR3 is TGTGCCAGCAGCCAAGCCGGCACCTACGAGCAGTACTTC.

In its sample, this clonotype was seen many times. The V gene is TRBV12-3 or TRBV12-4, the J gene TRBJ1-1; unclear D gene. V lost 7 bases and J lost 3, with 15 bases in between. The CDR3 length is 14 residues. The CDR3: CASTLGMTHTEAFF. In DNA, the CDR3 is TGTGCCAGCACCCTTGGTATGACTCACACTGAAGCTTTCTTT.

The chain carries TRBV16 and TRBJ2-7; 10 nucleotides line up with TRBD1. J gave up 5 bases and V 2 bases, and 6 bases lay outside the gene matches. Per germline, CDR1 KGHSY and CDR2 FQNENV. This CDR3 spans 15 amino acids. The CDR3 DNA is TGTGCCAGCAGCCAAGGGGACAGGGGTTTTCACGAGCAGTACTTC. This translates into CASSQGDRGFHEQYF.

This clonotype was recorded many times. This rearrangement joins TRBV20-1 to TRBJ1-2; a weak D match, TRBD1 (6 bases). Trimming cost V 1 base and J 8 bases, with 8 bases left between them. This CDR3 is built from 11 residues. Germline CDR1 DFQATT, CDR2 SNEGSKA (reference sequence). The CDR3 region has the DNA TGCAGTGCTAGAGTAGGGACAGGCTACACCTTC. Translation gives CSARVGTGYTF.

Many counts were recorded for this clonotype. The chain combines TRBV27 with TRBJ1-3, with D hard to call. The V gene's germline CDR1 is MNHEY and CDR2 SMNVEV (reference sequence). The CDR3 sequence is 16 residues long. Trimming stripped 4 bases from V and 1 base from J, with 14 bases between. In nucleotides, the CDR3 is TGTGCCAGCAGTTCATCCGGCTGGAGTTCTGGAAACACCATATATTTT. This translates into CASSSSGWSSGNTIYF.

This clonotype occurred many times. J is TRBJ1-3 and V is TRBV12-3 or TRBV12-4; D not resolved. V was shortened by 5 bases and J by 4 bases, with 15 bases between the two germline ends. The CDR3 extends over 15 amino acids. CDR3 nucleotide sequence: TGTGCCAGCAGTATCCCGGGAGGGAACGGAAACACCATATATTTT. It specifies CASSIPGGNGNTIYF.

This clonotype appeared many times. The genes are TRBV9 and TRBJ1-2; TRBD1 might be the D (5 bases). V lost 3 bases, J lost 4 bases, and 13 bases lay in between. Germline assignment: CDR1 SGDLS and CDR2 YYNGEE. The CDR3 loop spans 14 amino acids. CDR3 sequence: CASSAGGLAYGYTF. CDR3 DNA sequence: TGTGCCAGCAGCGCTGGGGGTTTAGCCTATGGCTACACCTTC.

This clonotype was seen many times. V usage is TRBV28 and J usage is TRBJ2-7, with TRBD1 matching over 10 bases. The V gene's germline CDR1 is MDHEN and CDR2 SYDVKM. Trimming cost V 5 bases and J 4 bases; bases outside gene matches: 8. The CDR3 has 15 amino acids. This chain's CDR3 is CASSGVGTGEYEQYF. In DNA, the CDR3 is TGTGCCAGCAGTGGAGTCGGGACAGGGGAATACGAGCAGTACTTC.

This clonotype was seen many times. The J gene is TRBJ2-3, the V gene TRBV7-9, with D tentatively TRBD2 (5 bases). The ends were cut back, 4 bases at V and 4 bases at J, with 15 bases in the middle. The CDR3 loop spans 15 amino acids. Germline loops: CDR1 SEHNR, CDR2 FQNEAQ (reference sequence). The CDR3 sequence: CASSSPPGVADTQYF. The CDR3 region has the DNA TGTGCCAGCAGCTCCCCCCCCGGGGTGGCAGATACGCAGTATTTT. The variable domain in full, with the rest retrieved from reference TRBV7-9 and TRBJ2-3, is DTGVSQNPRHKITKRGQNVTFRCDPISEHNRLYWYRQTLGQGPEFLTYFQNEAQLEKSRLLSDRFSAERPKGSFSTLEIQRTEQGDSAMYLCASSSPPGVADTQYFGPGTRLTVL.